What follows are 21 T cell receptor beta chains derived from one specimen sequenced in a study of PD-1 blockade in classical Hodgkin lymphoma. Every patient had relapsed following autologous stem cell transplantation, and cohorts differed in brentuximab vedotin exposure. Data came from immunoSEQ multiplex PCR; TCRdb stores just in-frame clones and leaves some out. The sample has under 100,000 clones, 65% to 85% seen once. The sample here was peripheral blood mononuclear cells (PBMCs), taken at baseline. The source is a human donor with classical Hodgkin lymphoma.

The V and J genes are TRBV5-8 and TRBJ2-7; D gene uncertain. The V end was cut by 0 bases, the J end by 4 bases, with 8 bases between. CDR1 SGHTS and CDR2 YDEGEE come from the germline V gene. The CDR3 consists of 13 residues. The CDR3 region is CASSLAVGYEQYF. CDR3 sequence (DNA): TGTGCCAGCAGCTTGGCGGTGGGTTACGAGCAGTACTTC.

The CDR3 DNA sequence: TGCGCCAGCAGCTTGGGGACTAGCGGGAAGGTTGAGCAGTTCTTC. Translation: CASSLGTSGKVEQFF. V and J are TRBV5-1 and TRBJ2-1; 12 nucleotides match TRBD2. The CDR3 is 15 amino acids. The J segment lost 9 bases and the V segment lost 0 bases, leaving 4 bases of the junction unmatched. Germline CDR1 and CDR2: SGHRS and YFSETQ.

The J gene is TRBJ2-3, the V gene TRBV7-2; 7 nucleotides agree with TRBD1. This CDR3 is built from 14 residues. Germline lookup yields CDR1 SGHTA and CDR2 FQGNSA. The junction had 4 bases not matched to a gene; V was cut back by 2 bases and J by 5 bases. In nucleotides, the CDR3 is TGTGCCAGCAGCTTAAGGGACAGAATAGATACGCAGTATTTT. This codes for CASSLRDRIDTQYF.

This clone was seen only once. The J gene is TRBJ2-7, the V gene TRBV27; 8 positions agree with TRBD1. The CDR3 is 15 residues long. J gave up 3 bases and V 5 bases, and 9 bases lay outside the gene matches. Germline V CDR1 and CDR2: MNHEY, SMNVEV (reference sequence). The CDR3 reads CASSATGTGDYEQYF. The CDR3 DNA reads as TGTGCCAGCAGTGCAACCGGGACAGGAGACTACGAGCAGTACTTC.

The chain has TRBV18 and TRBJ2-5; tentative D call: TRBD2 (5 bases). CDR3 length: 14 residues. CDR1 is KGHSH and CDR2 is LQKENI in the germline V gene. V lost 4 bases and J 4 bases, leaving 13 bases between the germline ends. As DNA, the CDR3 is TGTGCCAGCTCACTACGGGCGGGCCCAGAGACCCAGTACTTC. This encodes CASSLRAGPETQYF.

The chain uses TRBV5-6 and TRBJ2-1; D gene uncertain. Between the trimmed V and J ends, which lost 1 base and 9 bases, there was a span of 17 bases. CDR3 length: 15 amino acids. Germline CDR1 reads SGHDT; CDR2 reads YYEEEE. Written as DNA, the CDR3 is TGTGCCAGCAGCTTGCCGGTTCTCAAACGGGTTGAGCAGTTCTTC. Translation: CASSLPVLKRVEQFF. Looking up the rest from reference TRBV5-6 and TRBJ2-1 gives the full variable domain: DAGVTQSPTHLIKTRGQQVTLRCSPKSGHDTVSWYQQALGQGPQFIFQYYEEEERQRGNFPDRFSGHQFPNYSSELNVNALLLGDSALYLCASSLPVLKRVEQFFGPGTRLTVL.

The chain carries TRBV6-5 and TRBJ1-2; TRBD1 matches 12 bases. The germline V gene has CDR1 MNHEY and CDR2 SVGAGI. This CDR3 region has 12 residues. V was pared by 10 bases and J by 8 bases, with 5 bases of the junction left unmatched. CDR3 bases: TGTGCCACGGGACAGGGGGCGTGGGGCTACACCTTC. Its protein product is CATGQGAWGYTF.

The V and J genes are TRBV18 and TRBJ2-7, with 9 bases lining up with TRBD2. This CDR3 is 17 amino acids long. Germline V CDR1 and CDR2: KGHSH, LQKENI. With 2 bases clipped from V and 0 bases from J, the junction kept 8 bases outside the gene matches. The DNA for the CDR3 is TGTGCCAGCTCACCAAGCGCCAGCGGGAGGCTCTCCTACGAGCAGTACTTC. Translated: CASSPSASGRLSYEQYF.

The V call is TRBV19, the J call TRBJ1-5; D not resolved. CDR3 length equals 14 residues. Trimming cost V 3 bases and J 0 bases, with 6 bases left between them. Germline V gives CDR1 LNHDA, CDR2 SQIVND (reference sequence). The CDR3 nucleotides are TGTGCCAGTAGTATTTTAGGTAGCAATCAGCCCCAGCATTTT. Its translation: CASSILGSNQPQHF.

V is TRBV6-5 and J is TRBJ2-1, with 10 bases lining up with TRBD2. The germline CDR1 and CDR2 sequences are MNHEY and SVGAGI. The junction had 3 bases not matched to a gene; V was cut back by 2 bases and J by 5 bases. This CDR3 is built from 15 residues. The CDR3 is CASSYGLAANNEQFF. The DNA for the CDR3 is TGTGCCAGCAGTTACGGACTAGCGGCCAACAATGAGCAGTTCTTC.

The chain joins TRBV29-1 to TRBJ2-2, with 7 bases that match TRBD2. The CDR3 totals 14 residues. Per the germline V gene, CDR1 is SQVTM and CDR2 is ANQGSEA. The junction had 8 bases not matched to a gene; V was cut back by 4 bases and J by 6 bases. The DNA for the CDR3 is TGCAGCGTTGTCCTAGCGGCAGTGGCCGGGGAGCTGTTTTTT. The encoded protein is CSVVLAAVAGELFF.

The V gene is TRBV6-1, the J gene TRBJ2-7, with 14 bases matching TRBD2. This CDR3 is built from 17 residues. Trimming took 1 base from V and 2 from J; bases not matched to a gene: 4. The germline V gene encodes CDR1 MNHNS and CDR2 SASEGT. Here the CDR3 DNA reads TGTGCCAGCAGTGAAGGGACTAGCGGGAGGCGAACCTACGAGCAGTACTTC. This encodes CASSEGTSGRRTYEQYF.

CDR3 residues: CASSFSAGFSYNEQFF. The CDR3 DNA reads TGTGCCAGCAGCTTTTCGGCGGGCTTCTCCTACAATGAGCAGTTCTTC. The V gene is TRBV5-6, the J gene TRBJ2-1; D might be TRBD2 (5 bases). The CDR3 is made up of 16 amino acids. Trimming stripped 2 bases from V and 0 bases from J, with 12 bases between. Germline CDR1 reads SGHDT; CDR2 reads YYEEEE.

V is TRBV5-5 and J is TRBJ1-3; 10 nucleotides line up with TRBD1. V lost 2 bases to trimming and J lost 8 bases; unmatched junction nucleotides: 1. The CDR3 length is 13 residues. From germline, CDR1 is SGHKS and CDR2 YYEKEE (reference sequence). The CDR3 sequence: CASSFGQGDTIYF. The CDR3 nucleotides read TGTGCCAGCAGCTTTGGACAGGGGGACACCATATATTTT.

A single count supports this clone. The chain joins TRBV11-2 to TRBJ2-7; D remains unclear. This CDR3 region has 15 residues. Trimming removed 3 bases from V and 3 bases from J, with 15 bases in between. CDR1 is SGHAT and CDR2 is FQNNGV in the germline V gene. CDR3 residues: CASSLAGGRYYEQYF. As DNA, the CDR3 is TGTGCCAGCAGCTTGGCCGGCGGCAGATACTACGAGCAGTACTTC. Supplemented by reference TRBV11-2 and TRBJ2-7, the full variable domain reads EAGVAQSPRYKIIEKRQSVAFWCNPISGHATLYWYQQILGQGPKLLIQFQNNGVVDDSQLPKDRFSAERLKGVDSTLKIQPAKLEDSAVYLCASSLAGGRYYEQYFGPGTRLTVT.

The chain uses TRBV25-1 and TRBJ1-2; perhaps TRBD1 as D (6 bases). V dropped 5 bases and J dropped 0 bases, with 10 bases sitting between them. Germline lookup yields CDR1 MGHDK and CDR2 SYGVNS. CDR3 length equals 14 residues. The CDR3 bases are TGTGCCAGCAGTAAACAGGGCCCTAACTATGGCTACACCTTC. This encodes CASSKQGPNYGYTF.

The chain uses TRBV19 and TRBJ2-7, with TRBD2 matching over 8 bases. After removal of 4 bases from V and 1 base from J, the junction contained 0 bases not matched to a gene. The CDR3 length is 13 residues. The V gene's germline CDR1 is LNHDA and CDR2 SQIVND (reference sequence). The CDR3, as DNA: TGTGCCAGTAGTACTAGCGGGTCCTACGAGCAGTACTTC. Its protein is CASSTSGSYEQYF.

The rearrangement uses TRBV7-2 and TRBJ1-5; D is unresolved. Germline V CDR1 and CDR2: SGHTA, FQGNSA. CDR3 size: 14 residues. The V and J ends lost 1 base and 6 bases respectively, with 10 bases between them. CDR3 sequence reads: CASSLGGFGQPQHF. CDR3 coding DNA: TGTGCCAGCAGCTTAGGGGGATTTGGTCAGCCCCAGCATTTT.

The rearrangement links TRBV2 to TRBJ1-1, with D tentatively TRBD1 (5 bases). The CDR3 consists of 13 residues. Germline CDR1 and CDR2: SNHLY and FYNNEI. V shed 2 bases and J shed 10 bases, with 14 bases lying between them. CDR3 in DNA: TGTGCCAGCAGTGAAATCACTGAGGGGACAGCTTTCTTT. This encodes CASSEITEGTAFF.

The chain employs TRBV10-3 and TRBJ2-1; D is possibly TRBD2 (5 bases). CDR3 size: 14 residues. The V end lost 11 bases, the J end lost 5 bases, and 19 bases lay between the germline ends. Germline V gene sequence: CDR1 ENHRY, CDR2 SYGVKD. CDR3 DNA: TGTGCCGTCAAGGAACAAGCGGTCGACAATGAGCAGTTCTTC. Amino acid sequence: CAVKEQAVDNEQFF.

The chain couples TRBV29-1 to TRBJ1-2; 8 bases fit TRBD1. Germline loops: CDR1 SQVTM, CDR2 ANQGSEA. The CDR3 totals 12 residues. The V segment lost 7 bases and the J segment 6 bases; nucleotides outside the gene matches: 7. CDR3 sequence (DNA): TGCAGCGCTGTGACAGGGGACCATGGCTACACCTTC. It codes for CSAVTGDHGYTF.